Included here is one TCR beta chain sequence, with context. An end of the junction does not agree with germline; a read error may underlie this. The data belong to a study of breast tumors, draining lymph nodes, adjacent tissues. TCRdb re-called the multiplex PCR reads with MiXCR, one entry per CDR3 protein. The sample consists of 140,000 or so distinct CDR3 sequences, about 31% of them appearing once. Germline values: CDR1 SGHRS, CDR2 YFSETQ. The CDR3 spans 12 residues. The lymph nodes were axillary draining lymph nodes from breast cancer patients. Material: axillary lymph node tissue. V gene TRBV5-1 combines with J gene TRBJ2-5; maybe TRBD2 (6 bases). This TCR derives from a female donor with breast cancer. Some clones in this sample may be carry-over from other donors' samples. CDR3 nucleotides: TGCGCCACTTCGGGGGATAAAGAGACCCACTACTTC. Encoded protein: CATSGDKETHYF.